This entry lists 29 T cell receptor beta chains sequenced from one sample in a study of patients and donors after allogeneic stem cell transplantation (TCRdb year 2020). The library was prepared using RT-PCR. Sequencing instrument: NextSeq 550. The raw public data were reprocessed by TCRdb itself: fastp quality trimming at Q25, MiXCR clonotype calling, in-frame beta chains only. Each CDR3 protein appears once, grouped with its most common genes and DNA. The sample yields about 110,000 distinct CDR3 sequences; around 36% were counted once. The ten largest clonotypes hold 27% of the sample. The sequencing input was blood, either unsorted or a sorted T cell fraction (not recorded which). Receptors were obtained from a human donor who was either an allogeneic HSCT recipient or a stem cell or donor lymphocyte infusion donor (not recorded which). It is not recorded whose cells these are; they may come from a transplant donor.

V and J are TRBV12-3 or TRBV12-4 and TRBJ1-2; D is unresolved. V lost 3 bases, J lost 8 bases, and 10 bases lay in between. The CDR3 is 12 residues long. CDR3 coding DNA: TGTGCCAGCAGTTTGTCAGCGGTAGGCTACACCTTC. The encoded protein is CASSLSAVGYTF.

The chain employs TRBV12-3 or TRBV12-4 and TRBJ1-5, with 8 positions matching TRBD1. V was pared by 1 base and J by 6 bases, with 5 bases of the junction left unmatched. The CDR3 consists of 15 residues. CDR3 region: CASSLGYRGSQPQHF. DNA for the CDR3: TGTGCCAGCAGTTTAGGGTACAGGGGGAGTCAGCCCCAGCATTTT.

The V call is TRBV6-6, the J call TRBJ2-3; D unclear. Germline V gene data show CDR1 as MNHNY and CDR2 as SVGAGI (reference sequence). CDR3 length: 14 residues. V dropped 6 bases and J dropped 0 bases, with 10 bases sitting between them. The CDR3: CASRWEPSTDTQYF. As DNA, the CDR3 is TGTGCCAGCAGATGGGAACCTAGCACAGATACGCAGTATTTT.

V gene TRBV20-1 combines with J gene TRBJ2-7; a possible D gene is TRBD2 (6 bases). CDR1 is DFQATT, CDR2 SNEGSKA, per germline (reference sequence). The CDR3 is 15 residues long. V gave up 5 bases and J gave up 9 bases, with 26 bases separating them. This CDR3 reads CSAQRDGRLEGRQYF. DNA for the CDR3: TGCAGTGCTCAAAGGGACGGGCGGTTGGAGGGACGGCAGTACTTC.

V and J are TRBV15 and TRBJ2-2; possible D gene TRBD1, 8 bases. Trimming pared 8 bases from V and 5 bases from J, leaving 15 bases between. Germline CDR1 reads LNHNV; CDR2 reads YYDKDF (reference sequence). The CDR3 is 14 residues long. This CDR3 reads CATQQGGLTGELFF. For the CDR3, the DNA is TGTGCCACCCAACAGGGGGGACTAACCGGGGAGCTGTTTTTT.

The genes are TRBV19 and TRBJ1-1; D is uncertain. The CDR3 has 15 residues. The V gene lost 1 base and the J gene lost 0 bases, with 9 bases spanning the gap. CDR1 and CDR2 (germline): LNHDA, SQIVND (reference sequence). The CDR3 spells CASSIVAFLNTEAFF. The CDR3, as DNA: TGTGCCAGTAGTATAGTGGCCTTCCTGAACACTGAAGCTTTCTTT.

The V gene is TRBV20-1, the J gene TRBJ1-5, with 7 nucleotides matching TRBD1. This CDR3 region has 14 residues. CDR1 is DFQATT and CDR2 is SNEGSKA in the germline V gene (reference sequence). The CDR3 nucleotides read TGCGGAGTATTTGAGGGGGCTAGCAATCAGCCCCAGCATTTT. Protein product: CGVFEGASNQPQHF.

Here the CDR3 reads CASTPTGFTDTQYF. CDR3 nucleotides: TGTGCCAGCACCCCGACAGGTTTCACAGATACGCAGTATTTT. The rearrangement links TRBV6-2 or TRBV6-3 to TRBJ2-3, with a weak D call TRBD1 (6 bases). Trimming cost V 7 bases and J 2 bases, with 13 bases left between them. Germline V gene sequence: CDR1 MNHEY, CDR2 SVGEGT. CDR3 length equals 14 residues.

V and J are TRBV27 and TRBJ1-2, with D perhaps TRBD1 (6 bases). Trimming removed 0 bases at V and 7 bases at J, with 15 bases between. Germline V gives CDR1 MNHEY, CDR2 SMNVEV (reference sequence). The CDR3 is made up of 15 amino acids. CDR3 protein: CASSLSGGRSIGYTF. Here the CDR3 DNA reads TGTGCCAGCAGTTTATCTGGGGGGCGCAGTATTGGCTACACCTTC.

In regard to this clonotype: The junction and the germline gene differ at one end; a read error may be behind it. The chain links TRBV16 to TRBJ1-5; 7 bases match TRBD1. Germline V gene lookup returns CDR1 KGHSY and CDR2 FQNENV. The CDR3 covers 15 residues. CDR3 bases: TGTGCCGGCAGCCAACTTACAGGGGCAGGTCAGCCCCAGCATTTT. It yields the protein CAGSQLTGAGQPQHF.

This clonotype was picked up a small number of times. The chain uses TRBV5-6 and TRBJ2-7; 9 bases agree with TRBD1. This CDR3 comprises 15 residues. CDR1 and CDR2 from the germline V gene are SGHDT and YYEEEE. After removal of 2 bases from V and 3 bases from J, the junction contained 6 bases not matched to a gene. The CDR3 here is CASSFLGQGNYEQYF. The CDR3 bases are TGTGCCAGCAGCTTTTTGGGACAGGGTAACTACGAGCAGTACTTC.

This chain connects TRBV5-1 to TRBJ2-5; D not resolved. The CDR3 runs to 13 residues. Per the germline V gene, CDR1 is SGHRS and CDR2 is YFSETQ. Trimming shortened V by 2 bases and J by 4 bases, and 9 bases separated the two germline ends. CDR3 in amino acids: CASSFGPGETQYF. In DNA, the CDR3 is TGCGCCAGCAGCTTTGGTCCCGGAGAGACCCAGTACTTC.

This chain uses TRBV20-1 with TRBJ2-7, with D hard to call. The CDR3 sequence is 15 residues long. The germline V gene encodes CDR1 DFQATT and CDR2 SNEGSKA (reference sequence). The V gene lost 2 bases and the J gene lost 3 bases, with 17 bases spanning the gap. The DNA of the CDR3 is TGCAGTGCTAGAAAGGGCGGACCCGGTAGCTACGAGCAGTACTTC. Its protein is CSARKGGPGSYEQYF.

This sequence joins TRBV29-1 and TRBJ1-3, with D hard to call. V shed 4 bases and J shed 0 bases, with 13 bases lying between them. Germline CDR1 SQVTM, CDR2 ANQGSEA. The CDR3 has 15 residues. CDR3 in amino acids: CSVGVQTISGNTIYF. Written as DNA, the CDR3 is TGCAGCGTTGGGGTTCAGACTATCTCTGGAAACACCATATATTTT. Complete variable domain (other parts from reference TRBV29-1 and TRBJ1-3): SAVISQKPSRDICQRGTSLTIQCQVDSQVTMMFWYRQQPGQSLTLIATANQGSEATYESGFVIDKFPISRPNLTFSTLTVSNMSPEDSSIYLCSVGVQTISGNTIYFGEGSWLTVV.

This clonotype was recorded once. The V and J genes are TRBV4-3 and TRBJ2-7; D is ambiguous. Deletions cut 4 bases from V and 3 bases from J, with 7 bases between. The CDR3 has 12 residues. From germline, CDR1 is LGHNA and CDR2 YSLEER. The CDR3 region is CASSLWGYEQYF. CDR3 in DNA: TGCGCCAGCAGCCTATGGGGCTACGAGCAGTACTTC.

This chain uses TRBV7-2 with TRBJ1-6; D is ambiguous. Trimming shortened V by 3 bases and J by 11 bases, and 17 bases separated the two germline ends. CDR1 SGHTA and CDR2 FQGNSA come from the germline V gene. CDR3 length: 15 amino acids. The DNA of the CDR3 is TGTGCCAGCAGCTTGGTAGGATCCGCCCTTACACCCCTCCACTTT. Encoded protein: CASSLVGSALTPLHF.

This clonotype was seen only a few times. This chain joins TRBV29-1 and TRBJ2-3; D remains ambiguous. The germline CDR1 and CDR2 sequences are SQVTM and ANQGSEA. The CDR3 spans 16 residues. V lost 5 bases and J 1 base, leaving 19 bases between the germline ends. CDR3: CSVQIGWIAGTDTQYF. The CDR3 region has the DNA TGCAGCGTTCAGATAGGGTGGATTGCCGGCACAGATACGCAGTATTTT.

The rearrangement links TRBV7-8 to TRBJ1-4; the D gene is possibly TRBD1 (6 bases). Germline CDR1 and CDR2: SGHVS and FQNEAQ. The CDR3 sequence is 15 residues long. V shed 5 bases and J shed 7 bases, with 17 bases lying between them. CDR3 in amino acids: CASSKPTGMGEKLFF. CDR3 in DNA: TGTGCCAGCAGCAAACCCACAGGGATGGGTGAAAAACTGTTTTTT.

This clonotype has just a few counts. For the CDR3, the DNA is TGTGCCACCAGTGATTTGCTCGGGGTGGGCGAGCAGTTCTTC. It yields the protein CATSDLLGVGEQFF. The chain combines TRBV24-1 with TRBJ2-1, with a tentative D call TRBD2 (5 bases). The germline V gene has CDR1 KGHDR and CDR2 SFDVKD. Trimming cost V 0 bases and J 10 bases, with 12 bases left between them. This CDR3 contains 14 residues.

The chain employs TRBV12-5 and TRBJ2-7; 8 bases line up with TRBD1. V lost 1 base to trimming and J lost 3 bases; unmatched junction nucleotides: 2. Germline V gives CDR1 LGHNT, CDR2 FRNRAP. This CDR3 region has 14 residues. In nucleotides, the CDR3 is TGTGCTAGTGGTTTGGGGACAGGGAGCTACGAGCAGTACTTC. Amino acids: CASGLGTGSYEQYF.

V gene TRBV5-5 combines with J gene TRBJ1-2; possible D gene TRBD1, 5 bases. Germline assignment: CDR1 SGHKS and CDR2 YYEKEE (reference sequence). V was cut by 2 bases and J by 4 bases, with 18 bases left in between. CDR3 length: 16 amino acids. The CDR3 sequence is CASSLGAWKEVYGYTF. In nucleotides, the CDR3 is TGTGCCAGCAGCTTAGGGGCCTGGAAGGAGGTCTATGGCTACACCTTC.

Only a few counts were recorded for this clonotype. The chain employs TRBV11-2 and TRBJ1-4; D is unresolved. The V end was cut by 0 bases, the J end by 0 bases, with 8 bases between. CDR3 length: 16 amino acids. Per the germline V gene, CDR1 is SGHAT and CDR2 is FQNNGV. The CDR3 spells CASSLDPGPTNEKLFF. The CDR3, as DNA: TGTGCCAGCAGCTTAGACCCGGGTCCAACTAATGAAAAACTGTTTTTT.

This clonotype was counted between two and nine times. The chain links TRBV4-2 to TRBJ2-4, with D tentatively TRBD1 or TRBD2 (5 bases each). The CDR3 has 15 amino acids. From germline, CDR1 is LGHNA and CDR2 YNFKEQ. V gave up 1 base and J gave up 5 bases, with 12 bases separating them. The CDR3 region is CASSQGDHDQNIQYF. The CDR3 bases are TGTGCCAGCAGCCAAGGGGACCACGACCAAAACATTCAGTACTTC.

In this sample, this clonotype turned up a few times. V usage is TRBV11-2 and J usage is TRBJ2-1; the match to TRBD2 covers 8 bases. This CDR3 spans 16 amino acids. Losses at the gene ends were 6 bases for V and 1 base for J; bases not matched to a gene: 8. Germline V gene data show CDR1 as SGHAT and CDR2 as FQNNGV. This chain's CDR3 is CASRPLAGTSYNEQFF. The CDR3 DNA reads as TGTGCCAGCAGACCTCTAGCGGGCACTTCCTACAATGAGCAGTTCTTC.

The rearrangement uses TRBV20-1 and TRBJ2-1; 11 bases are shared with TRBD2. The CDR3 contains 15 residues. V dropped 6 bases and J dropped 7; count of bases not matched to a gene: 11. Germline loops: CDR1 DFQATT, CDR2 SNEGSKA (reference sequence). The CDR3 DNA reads TGCAGTGCGACCCTGACTAGCGGGACGTATAATGAGCAGTTCTTC. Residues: CSATLTSGTYNEQFF.

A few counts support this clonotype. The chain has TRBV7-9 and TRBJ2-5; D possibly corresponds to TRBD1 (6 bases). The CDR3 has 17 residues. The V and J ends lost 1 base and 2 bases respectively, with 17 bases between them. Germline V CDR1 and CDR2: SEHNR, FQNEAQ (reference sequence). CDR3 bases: TGTGCCAGCAGCTTAGGCTGGGCAGGGGTTGGACAAGAGACCCAGTACTTC. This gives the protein CASSLGWAGVGQETQYF.

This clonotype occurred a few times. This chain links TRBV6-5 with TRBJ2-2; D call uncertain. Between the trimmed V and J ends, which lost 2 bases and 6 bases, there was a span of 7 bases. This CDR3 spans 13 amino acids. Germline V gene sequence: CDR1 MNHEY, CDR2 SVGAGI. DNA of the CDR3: TGTGCCAGCAGTTACGACGGTGCCGGGGAGCTGTTTTTT. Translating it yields CASSYDGAGELFF.

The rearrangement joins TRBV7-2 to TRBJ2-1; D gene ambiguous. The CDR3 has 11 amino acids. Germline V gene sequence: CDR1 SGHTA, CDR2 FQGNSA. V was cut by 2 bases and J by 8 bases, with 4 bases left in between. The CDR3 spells CASSLIHEQFF. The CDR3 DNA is TGTGCCAGCAGCTTAATCCATGAGCAGTTCTTC.

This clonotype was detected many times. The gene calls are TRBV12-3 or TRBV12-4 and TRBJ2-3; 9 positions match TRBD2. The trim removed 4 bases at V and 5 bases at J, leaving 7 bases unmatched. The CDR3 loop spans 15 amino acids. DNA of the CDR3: TGTGCCAGCAGTTCGGCTAGCGGGACGGGAGATACGCAGTATTTT. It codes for CASSSASGTGDTQYF.